The 8 T cell receptor beta chains given below trace back to one sample, sequenced in a study of cytomegalovirus exposure and HLA in healthy donors. Sequencing was performed with immunoSEQ multiplex PCR; in TCRdb, only in-frame clones are kept and a portion is missing. The sample shows a few hundred thousand clones, 86% of them seen only once. What was sequenced was PBMCs. These receptors all come from a woman under 30 in good health and CMV-seronegative.

This clone has a single count. This chain joins TRBV6-5 and TRBJ1-1; 9 positions match TRBD1. Looked up from germline, CDR1 is MNHEY and CDR2 is SVGAGI. This CDR3 spans 14 amino acids. J was trimmed by 0 bases and V by 9 bases; bases with no gene match: 5. CDR3 in DNA: TGTGCCAGTAGGACAGGGGTAATGAACACTGAAGCTTTCTTT. It specifies CASRTGVMNTEAFF.

This chain uses TRBV6-5 with TRBJ2-1; 9 bases align to TRBD2. CDR1 and CDR2 (germline): MNHEY, SVGAGI. Unmatched junction bases numbered 7, after V lost 1 base and J lost 9 bases. There are 15 residues in the CDR3. The CDR3, as DNA: TGTGCCAGCAGTTACTTCGCTAGCGGGAACGGTGAGCAGTTCTTC. As protein: CASSYFASGNGEQFF.

The chain is built from TRBV18 and TRBJ1-2; 8 nucleotides line up with TRBD1. There are 14 residues in the CDR3. V shed 3 bases and J 7 bases; nucleotides not matched to a gene: 7. Germline assignment: CDR1 KGHSH and CDR2 LQKENI. CDR3 loop: CASSPLDRGFGYTF. CDR3 bases: TGTGCCAGCTCACCCTTAGACAGGGGATTTGGCTACACCTTC.

This chain links TRBV2 with TRBJ2-2, with a tentative D call TRBD2 (5 bases). CDR1 and CDR2 from the germline V gene are SNHLY and FYNNEI. The CDR3 has 14 residues. Trimming cost V 10 bases and J 0 bases, with 12 bases left between them. CDR3 sequence reads: CAISWTSNTGELFF. The CDR3 DNA follows: TGTGCCATCTCTTGGACTTCGAACACCGGGGAGCTGTTTTTT.

Of note for this clone: In the same sample, other DNA sequences code for this CDR3. V usage is TRBV5-1 and J usage is TRBJ1-5; 10 bases match TRBD1. V lost 4 bases to trimming and J lost 6 bases; unmatched junction nucleotides: 4. Germline V gene lookup returns CDR1 SGHRS and CDR2 YFSETQ. This CDR3 contains 14 residues. CDR3 region: CASSPGQGGQPQHF. CDR3 nucleotides: TGCGCCAGCAGCCCTGGACAGGGGGGTCAGCCCCAGCATTTT.

This clone was seen once. At one end the junction does not follow the germline gene, possibly because of a read error. The V gene is TRBV27, the J gene TRBJ2-4, with 8 bases matching TRBD2. Germline-derived CDR1 and CDR2 are MNHEY and SMNVEV (reference sequence). The CDR3 runs to 14 residues. CDR3 nucleotide sequence: TGTGCCAGCAGCCTTACCCCACTAGCGGTCCCCCCCCTTTTC. As protein: CASSLTPLAVPPLF.

This clone has only one observation. The CDR3 DNA reads TGTGCCAGCAGCATGACCGGGACTAGCAACACCGGGGAGCTGTTTTTT. Residues: CASSMTGTSNTGELFF. The rearrangement uses TRBV9 and TRBJ2-2; 9 bases align to TRBD2. This CDR3 spans 16 amino acids. V trimming: 4 bases; J trimming: 2 bases; junction bases outside the gene matches: 6. Germline V gives CDR1 SGDLS, CDR2 YYNGEE.

The CDR3 spells CASSEDSAGELFF. The DNA of the CDR3 is TGTGCCAGCAGTGAAGATAGTGCCGGGGAGCTGTTTTTT. The chain recombines TRBV25-1 with TRBJ2-2; D is ambiguous. Trimming took 2 bases from V and 6 from J, leaving 7 bases between them. Per the germline V gene, CDR1 is MGHDK and CDR2 is SYGVNS. CDR3 length equals 13 residues.